This entry describes one T cell receptor (beta chain). Its antigen is unknown. The sample originates from a study of siplizumab effects on memory and regulatory T cells. General study findings and limits: Whether proliferating Tregs in siplizumab cultures suppress was not functionally confirmed.

The data were produced by immunoSEQ multiplex PCR, yet TCRdb's version contains in-frame clones alone and is incomplete. The repertoire holds about 110,000 clones, with approximately 94% as singletons. Sequenced sample: CD4+ T cells sorted from blood. This TCR was recovered from a human donor in good health.

The CDR3 nucleotides are TGTGCCAGCAGCCCGACTGGACAGGGCTATGAAAAACTGTTTTTT. Its translation is CASSPTGQGYEKLFF. The chain joins TRBV6-1 to TRBJ1-4; TRBD1 matches at 8 bases. Germline V gene lookup returns CDR1 MNHNS and CDR2 SASEGT. CDR3 length equals 15 residues. Trimming took 6 bases from V and 6 from J; bases not matched to a gene: 9.